A selection of T cell receptor beta chains follows, all from one sample in a study of human T cells and chemical hapten exposure. TCRdb analysed the RACE reads with MiXCR anew, one entry per CDR3 protein. This sample yields 110,000 or so distinct CDR3 sequences, of which roughly a tenth are seen a single time; more than 3% belongs to the top ten. Here the sequenced sample was whole blood, taken in connection with sensitization to the hapten diphenylcyclopropenone (DPC). The receptors here all came from a woman aged 40 to 50 with alopecia areata. Some clones in this sample may be carry-over from other donors' samples. The CDR3 runs from the conserved cysteine through the conserved F or W. D genes are given only for firm matches. Clone size is shown for a subset of rows, as once, few, many or a class of expanded clone.

D gene	clone size	J gene	V gene	CDR3 DNA	CDR3 protein
TRBD1	many	TRBJ1-2	TRBV12-3/TRBV12-4	TGTGCCAGCAGTCAGGACGCCGGGACAGGGACCTTC	CASSQDAGTGTF
TRBD2	-	TRBJ2-1	TRBV4-3	TGCGCCAGCAGCCAAGATCTGGGGGGGTCCTACAATGAGCAGTTCTTC	CASSQDLGGSYNEQFF
TRBD2	many	TRBJ2-3	TRBV9	TGTGCCAGCAGCTCTCGCGGGGGGGCCGTAGATACGCAGTATTTT	CASSSRGGAVDTQYF
-	many	TRBJ2-7	TRBV19	TGTGCCAGTAGTTCCCCCCCCGGACAGCTGACTTACGAGCAGTACTTC	CASSSPPGQLTYEQYF
-	-	TRBJ1-6	TRBV18	TGTGCCAGCTCACCATTGGGGGATTCACCCCTCCACTTT	CASSPLGDSPLHF
-	many	TRBJ1-1	TRBV28	TGTGCCAGCAGCCTACAGTGGGACACTGAAGCTTTCTTT	CASSLQWDTEAFF
TRBD1	-	TRBJ2-1	TRBV29-1	TGCAGCGTTGAAGCTCCGACAGGGGGGTTTATGGATGAGCAGTTCTTC	CSVEAPTGGFMDEQFF
TRBD2	many	TRBJ2-2	TRBV7-9	TGTGCCAGCAGCTCTCTCTCGACCGGGACTAGCGGGCCTAACACCGGGGAGCTGTTTTTT	CASSSLSTGTSGPNTGELFF
-	few	TRBJ2-3	TRBV14	TGTGCCAGCAGCCATCCCTCCCGGGATACGCAGTATTTT	CASSHPSRDTQYF
-	many	TRBJ2-1	TRBV12-3/TRBV12-4	TGTGCCAGCTCCAGAAGGGTAGACGACAATGAGCAGTTCTTC	CASSRRVDDNEQFF
-	many	TRBJ1-2	TRBV28	TGTGCCAGCAGTGCCCAAGGTGCCTATGGCTACACCTTC	CASSAQGAYGYTF
-	many	TRBJ1-1	TRBV12-3/TRBV12-4	TGTGCCAGCAGTAGTCTGCGTTTGACTGAAGCTTTCTTT	CASSSLRLTEAFF
-	-	TRBJ1-4	TRBV19	TGTGCCAGTAGGCGAGTCCGGGGTGAAAAACTGTTTTTT	CASRRVRGEKLFF
-	few	TRBJ2-7	TRBV7-2	TGTGCCAGCAGCTTAGGACCTTTCTACGAGCAGTACTTC	CASSLGPFYEQYF
-	many	TRBJ1-6	TRBV6-5	TGTGCCAGCAGTTACTCCATACAGGAGTATAATTCACCCCTCCACTTT	CASSYSIQEYNSPLHF
TRBD2	many	TRBJ2-1	TRBV5-4	TGTGCCAGCACCCCCGGACTAGATGACTACAATGAGCAGTTCTTC	CASTPGLDDYNEQFF
-	-	TRBJ2-5	TRBV4-3	TGCGCCAGCAGCCAAGGCTTAGCCGGGGAGACCCAGTACTTC	CASSQGLAGETQYF
TRBD2	-	TRBJ2-6	TRBV4-3	TGCGCCAGCAGCTCCTTTGGACTAGCGGGGAGCTCTGGGGCCAACGTCCTGACTTTC	CASSSFGLAGSSGANVLTF
-	few	TRBJ2-1	TRBV21-1	TGTGCCAGCAGCAAAGCGTGTCTCCCAGCGGGGTACAATGAGCAGTTCTTC	CASSKACLPAGYNEQFF
-	many	TRBJ2-3	TRBV7-6	TGTGCCAGCAGCTTAGCACCCAGGGAAGATACGCAGTATTTT	CASSLAPREDTQYF
-	many	TRBJ1-3	TRBV20-1	TGCAGTGCTCCATCGCAGGGGCAAGCCTCTGGAAACACCATATATTTT	CSAPSQGQASGNTIYF
TRBD2	many	TRBJ2-1	TRBV7-6	TGTGCCAGCACACGCGGGAGGGAAGACAATGAGCAGTTCTTC	CASTRGREDNEQFF
TRBD1	many	TRBJ1-1	TRBV5-4	TGTGCCAGCACTCGGACAGGGTTGAACACTGAAGCTTTCTTT	CASTRTGLNTEAFF
-	many	TRBJ2-3	TRBV23-1	TGCGCCAGCAGTCAAATCCGAGTCGTAGATACGCAGTATTTT	CASSQIRVVDTQYF
-	many	TRBJ2-5	TRBV7-2	TGTGCCAGCAGCTTTCGAAGGGAGACCCAGTACTTC	CASSFRRETQYF
-	-	TRBJ1-2	TRBV18	TGTGCCAGCTCACCGATTAATCGACGGGAAGGCTATGGCTACACCTTC	CASSPINRREGYGYTF
-	few	TRBJ2-5	TRBV19	TGTGCCAGTAGTATTACTGGACAGCAAGAGACCCAGTACTTC	CASSITGQQETQYF
TRBD2	-	TRBJ2-3	TRBV5-4	TGTGCCAGCAGCACAACTAGCGGGGGTCGCGGGGATACGCAGTATTTT	CASSTTSGGRGDTQYF
TRBD2	many	TRBJ2-2	TRBV28	TGTGCCAGCAGCCCTTACGGGGGGGGCCATCACGGGGAGCTGTTTTTT	CASSPYGGGHHGELFF
-	few	TRBJ2-7	TRBV9	TGTGCCAGCAGCCCAGACTCAAGGGCCTACGAGCAGTACTTC	CASSPDSRAYEQYF
-	many	TRBJ2-7	TRBV12-3/TRBV12-4	TGTGCCAGCAGTTTTAACAGCTTCTACGAGCAGTACTTC	CASSFNSFYEQYF
TRBD2	-	TRBJ2-1	TRBV3-1	TGTGCCAGCAGCCAGATGATACTAGCGGGGGACGAGCAGTTCTTC	CASSQMILAGDEQFF
-	-	TRBJ1-1	TRBV30	TGTGCCTGGAGTCCGGAGAACACTGAAGCTTTCTTT	CAWSPENTEAFF
TRBD2	many	TRBJ2-1	TRBV4-3	TGCGCCAGCAGCCATAACCTAATAGCGGGGGGATCCTACAATGAGCAGTTCTTC	CASSHNLIAGGSYNEQFF
-	many	TRBJ2-3	TRBV6-2/TRBV6-3	TGTGCCAGCAAGGACAGTCGGGCTGCAGATACGCAGTATTTT	CASKDSRAADTQYF
TRBD1	many	TRBJ1-4	TRBV7-2	TGTGCCAGCAGGGACGGGACAGTTAATGAAAAACTGTTTTTT	CASRDGTVNEKLFF
TRBD1	-	TRBJ2-7	TRBV7-2	TGTGCCAGCAGCCGGACAGGGGGACTGTACGAGCAGTACTTC	CASSRTGGLYEQYF
-	many	TRBJ2-5	TRBV5-4	TGTGCCAGCAGCTTTTTCGTCCAAGAGACCCAGTACTTC	CASSFFVQETQYF
-	-	TRBJ2-3	TRBV5-4	TGTGCCAGCAGCTTGGGGGGGTCTAGCACAGATACGCAGTATTTT	CASSLGGSSTDTQYF
TRBD1	many	TRBJ1-1	TRBV9	TGTGCCAGCAGCGGACAGGGAGAAACTGAAGCTTTCTTT	CASSGQGETEAFF
-	many	TRBJ1-1	TRBV20-1	TGCAGTGCTAGGTGGTTAGAGAACACTGAAGCTTTCTTT	CSARWLENTEAFF
-	-	TRBJ2-1	TRBV11-2	TGTGCCAGCTCCTCGATATCCTACAATGAGCAGTTCTTC	CASSSISYNEQFF
-	many	TRBJ2-7	TRBV20-1	TGCAGTGCTCAGGGGCCATTCTACGAGCAGTACTTC	CSAQGPFYEQYF
-	-	TRBJ2-3	TRBV4-2	TGTGCCAGCAGCCAAGATTCAGGGGGGAGCACAGATACGCAGTATTTT	CASSQDSGGSTDTQYF
-	few	TRBJ2-1	TRBV15	TGTGCCACCAGCACCGGACAGACTAATGAGCAGTTCTTC	CATSTGQTNEQFF
TRBD1	many	TRBJ2-5	TRBV9	TGTGCCAGCAGCAGACAGGGGGATGAGACCCAGTACTTC	CASSRQGDETQYF
TRBD1	-	TRBJ2-7	TRBV19	TGTGCCAGTAGCTACCGGGCCGGACAGGGGTCCTACGAGCAGTACTTC	CASSYRAGQGSYEQYF
TRBD1	-	TRBJ1-2	TRBV29-1	TGCAGGCCAAATACAGGACAGGTTAACTATGGCTACACCTTC	CRPNTGQVNYGYTF
TRBD1	many	TRBJ1-6	TRBV6-6	TGTGCCAGCAGTTACGGGGGGACAGGGAACAATTCACCCCTCCACTTT	CASSYGGTGNNSPLHF
TRBD2	many	TRBJ2-3	TRBV11-2	TGTGCCAGCAGCTTAGGAGCGGGGGGAAGCACAGATACGCAGTATTTT	CASSLGAGGSTDTQYF
-	-	TRBJ2-1	TRBV4-3	TGCGCCAGCAGCCAAGAGCGACGGGTCTACAATGAGCAGTTCTTC	CASSQERRVYNEQFF
-	many	TRBJ1-2	TRBV5-6	TGTGCCAGCAGCCTTAGGGACGGGTTTTCTAACTATGGCTACACCTTC	CASSLRDGFSNYGYTF
-	many	TRBJ2-5	TRBV20-1	TGCAGTGCTACAAGTCAGACCCAGTACTTC	CSATSQTQYF